This entry describes one T cell receptor beta chain. The antigen is not known. CDR3 size: 11 residues. The germline V and J ends were trimmed by 10 bases and 0 bases, with 7 bases remaining between them. CDR1 MNHEY and CDR2 SVGEGT come from the germline V gene. The source of the sample is a study of T cell repertoires in cytomegalovirus infection. About the research overall: The public TCR beta signatures pointed to both CMV infection and matching HLA type.

TCRdb re-called the reads through MiXCR, storing one row per CDR3 protein. There are 700,000 to 950,000 distinct CDR3 sequences in the sample; approximately 32% occur only once, and around 12% lies in the top ten. Study conclusions and caveats: The ex vivo response was dominated by HLA-C-restricted CMV-specific TCR beta clonotypes. Cumulative frequency (of public TCR beta family members) identified carriers of CMV plus the relevant HLA.

V and J are TRBV6-2 or TRBV6-3 and TRBJ2-7; D is unclear. The specimen was cultured CD8+ T cells from PBMCs, collected from culture after CMV antigen stimulation. The receptor was isolated from a human donor in good health (CMV status not recorded). Some clones in this sample may be carry-over from other donors' samples. The DNA for the CDR3 is TGTGCCACCTCAGTCTCCTACGAGCAGTACTTC. This codes for CATSVSYEQYF.